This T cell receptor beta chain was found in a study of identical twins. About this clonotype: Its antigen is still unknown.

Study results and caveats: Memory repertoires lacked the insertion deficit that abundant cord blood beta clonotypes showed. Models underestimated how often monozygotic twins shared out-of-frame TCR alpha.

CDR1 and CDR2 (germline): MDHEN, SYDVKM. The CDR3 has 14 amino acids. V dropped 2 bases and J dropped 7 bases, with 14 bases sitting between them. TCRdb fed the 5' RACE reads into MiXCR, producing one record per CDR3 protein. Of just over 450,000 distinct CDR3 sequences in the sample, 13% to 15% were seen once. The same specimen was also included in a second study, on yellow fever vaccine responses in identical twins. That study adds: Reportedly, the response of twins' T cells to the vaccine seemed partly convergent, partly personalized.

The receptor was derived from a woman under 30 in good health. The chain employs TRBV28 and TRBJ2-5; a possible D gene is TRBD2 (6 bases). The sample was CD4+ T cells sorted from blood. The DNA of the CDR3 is TGTGCCAGCAGTTTACACGAAGGGCGGGGGACCCAGTACTTC. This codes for CASSLHEGRGTQYF.